The rows below give T cell receptor beta chains drawn from one sample of a study of T cell responses to AZD1222 COVID-19 vaccine. Here immunoSEQ multiplex PCR was the method, and the copy in TCRdb shows in-frame clones only, minus some. The sample comprises about 110,000 clones, approximately 90% of which are singletons, and 3.1% rests with the top ten. The sequencing used peripheral blood, collected on day 0 of MenACWY control vaccination. These receptors were collected from an adult in good health. The CDR3 runs from the conserved cysteine through the conserved F or W. D genes are given only for firm matches. Clone size, where shown, is once, few, many, or a class for clones that have expanded.

CDR3: CAASLSGGNEQFF
DNA: TGTGCCGCCTCCCTTAGCGGGGGTAATGAGCAGTTCTTC
J: TRBJ2-1
D: TRBD2
V: TRBV10-3
size: -

CDR3: CASSQDGRTPLHF
DNA: TGTGCCAGCAGCCAAGATGGGAGGACACCCCTCCACTTT
J: TRBJ1-6
D: -
V: TRBV3-1/TRBV3-2
size: -

CDR3: CASSLQGADVGYTF
DNA: TGTGCCAGCAGCCTGCAGGGGGCGGATGTTGGCTACACCTTC
J: TRBJ1-2
D: TRBD1
V: TRBV5-4
size: -

CDR3: CASSQERNTIYF
DNA: TGTGCCAGCAGCCAAGAACGAAACACCATATATTTT
J: TRBJ1-3
D: -
V: TRBV3-1/TRBV3-2
size: once

CDR3: CASSQANPYNEQFF
DNA: TGCGCCAGCAGCCAAGCCAACCCTTACAATGAGCAGTTCTTC
J: TRBJ2-1
D: -
V: TRBV4-3
size: -

CDR3: CASSFAGMDGYTF
DNA: TGCGCCAGCAGCTTCGCGGGGATGGATGGCTACACCTTC
J: TRBJ1-2
D: -
V: TRBV5-1
size: -

CDR3: CASSGELNTEAFF
DNA: TGTGCCAGCAGCGGGGAGTTGAACACTGAAGCTTTCTTT
J: TRBJ1-1
D: -
V: TRBV7-3
size: -

CDR3: CASSQEWGGRAFF
DNA: TGTGCCAGCAGCCAAGAGTGGGGGGGTCGAGCTTTCTTT
J: TRBJ1-1
D: -
V: TRBV14
size: -

CDR3: CASSSPGQLYGYTF
DNA: TGTGCCAGCAGTTCCCCGGGACAGCTCTATGGCTACACCTTC
J: TRBJ1-2
D: TRBD1
V: TRBV28
size: -

CDR3: CASSSPGIPATQYF
DNA: TGTGCCAGCAGCTCGCCCGGGATCCCAGCTACCCAGTACTTC
J: TRBJ2-5
D: -
V: TRBV7-2
size: -

CDR3: CASSSSGTGLDSPLHF
DNA: TGTGCCAGCAGTTCTTCCGGGACAGGGCTTGATTCACCCCTCCACTTT
J: TRBJ1-6
D: TRBD1
V: TRBV6-6
size: once

CDR3: CSVGRQEGGNEQFF
DNA: TGCAGCGTTGGTCGGCAGGAGGGGGGCAATGAGCAGTTCTTC
J: TRBJ2-1
D: -
V: TRBV29-1
size: -

CDR3: CASSPRREGNTIYF
DNA: TGTGCCAGCTCACCAAGGAGGGAGGGGAACACCATATATTTT
J: TRBJ1-3
D: -
V: TRBV18
size: once

CDR3: CASRRIPSGNTIYF
DNA: TGTGCCAGCAGAAGGATTCCCTCTGGAAACACCATATATTTT
J: TRBJ1-3
D: -
V: TRBV6-5
size: -

CDR3: CASYPGHTEAFF
DNA: TGTGCCAGCTACCCAGGGCACACTGAAGCTTTCTTT
J: TRBJ1-1
D: -
V: TRBV28
size: -

CDR3: CATGDRVAPLHF
DNA: TGTGCCACAGGGGACAGGGTCGCACCCCTCCACTTT
J: TRBJ1-6
D: TRBD1
V: TRBV24-1
size: -

CDR3: CASSLLQGNQPQHF
DNA: TGTGCCAGCAGTTTACTGCAAGGCAATCAGCCCCAGCATTTT
J: TRBJ1-5
D: -
V: TRBV28
size: -

CDR3: CASSLRGFGGYTF
DNA: TGTGCCAGCAGCTTAAGGGGTTTCGGGGGCTACACCTTC
J: TRBJ1-2
D: -
V: TRBV11-1
size: -

CDR3: CASSAQLAGGREQYF
DNA: TGTGCCAGCAGTGCTCAACTAGCGGGGGGGCGCGAGCAGTACTTC
J: TRBJ2-7
D: TRBD2
V: TRBV2
size: -

CDR3: CASSLVAAGEAFF
DNA: TGCGCCAGCAGCTTGGTGGCAGCCGGAGAAGCTTTCTTT
J: TRBJ1-1
D: -
V: TRBV5-1
size: -

CDR3: CASSLSGALPYEQYF
DNA: TGCGCCAGCAGCTTGTCAGGGGCACTTCCCTACGAGCAGTACTTC
J: TRBJ2-7
D: -
V: TRBV5-1
size: -

CDR3: CASSLSGQGEPQHF
DNA: TGTGCCAGCAGCTTATCGGGACAGGGCGAGCCCCAGCATTTT
J: TRBJ1-5
D: TRBD1
V: TRBV7-2
size: few

CDR3: CASTPKVGGFGNTEAFF
DNA: TGTGCCAGCACTCCGAAGGTTGGGGGCTTCGGGAACACTGAAGCTTTCTTT
J: TRBJ1-1
D: -
V: TRBV2
size: -

CDR3: CASSLSGTGRRNYGYTF
DNA: TGTGCCAGCAGTTTATCCGGAACGGGGAGAAGAAACTATGGCTACACCTTC
J: TRBJ1-2
D: -
V: TRBV27
size: -

CDR3: CAISESGAPGNQPQHF
DNA: TGTGCCATCAGTGAGTCGGGGGCCCCTGGGAATCAGCCCCAGCATTTT
J: TRBJ1-5
D: -
V: TRBV10-3
size: -

CDR3: CASSDERGNTIYF
DNA: TGTGCCAGCAGTGACGAGAGGGGAAACACCATATATTTT
J: TRBJ1-3
D: -
V: TRBV2
size: -

CDR3: CASSVVDSNQPQHF
DNA: TGCGCCAGCAGTGTCGTTGATAGCAATCAGCCCCAGCATTTT
J: TRBJ1-5
D: -
V: TRBV10-2
size: -

CDR3: CASSKGSRGRSYEQYF
DNA: TGTGCCAGCAGCAAAGGTTCGCGGGGGAGATCCTACGAGCAGTACTTC
J: TRBJ2-7
D: -
V: TRBV21-1
size: -

CDR3: CASSKVRQKDGRMNTEAFF
DNA: TGTGCCAGCAGCAAAGTACGTCAAAAGGACGGCCGAATGAACACTGAAGCTTTCTTT
J: TRBJ1-1
D: -
V: TRBV21-1
size: -

CDR3: CASSSQDGTYEQYF
DNA: TGTGCCAGCTCTTCGCAAGACGGGACCTACGAGCAGTACTTC
J: TRBJ2-7
D: -
V: TRBV18
size: -

CDR3: CASSQELSDTQYF
DNA: TGTGCCAGCAGCCAGGAACTATCAGATACGCAGTATTTT
J: TRBJ2-3
D: -
V: TRBV7-2
size: -

CDR3: CASRQMDYGYTF
DNA: TGTGCCAGTAGGCAAATGGACTATGGCTACACCTTC
J: TRBJ1-2
D: -
V: TRBV19
size: -

CDR3: CAWSLGQGGYTF
DNA: TGTGCCTGGAGTCTCGGGCAAGGAGGCTACACCTTC
J: TRBJ1-2
D: -
V: TRBV30
size: -

CDR3: CASSPWGGNTGELFF
DNA: TGTGCCAGCAGCCCTTGGGGGGGCAACACCGGGGAGCTGTTTTTT
J: TRBJ2-2
D: -
V: TRBV9
size: -

CDR3: CASMPGQGNTIYF
DNA: TGTGCCAGCATGCCGGGACAGGGGAACACCATATATTTT
J: TRBJ1-3
D: TRBD1
V: TRBV3-1/TRBV3-2
size: -

CDR3: CAWLPGTVNTGELFF
DNA: TGTGCCTGGCTCCCCGGGACAGTGAACACCGGGGAGCTGTTTTTT
J: TRBJ2-2
D: TRBD1
V: TRBV30
size: -

CDR3: CASSLSPTGGGLNEQFF
DNA: TGCGCCAGCAGCCTATCACCGACAGGGGGAGGGCTAAATGAGCAGTTCTTC
J: TRBJ2-1
D: TRBD1
V: TRBV5-1
size: -

CDR3: CASRLGTGGEGTEAFF
DNA: TGCGCCAGCAGGCTTGGGACAGGGGGCGAGGGCACTGAAGCTTTCTTT
J: TRBJ1-1
D: TRBD1
V: TRBV5-1
size: -

CDR3: CASSHQGISYEQYF
DNA: TGTGCCAGCAGCCACCAGGGCATCTCCTACGAGCAGTACTTC
J: TRBJ2-7
D: -
V: TRBV3-1/TRBV3-2
size: -

CDR3: CATSRSRTSSYNEQFF
DNA: TGTGCCACCAGCAGATCCCGGACTTCTTCCTACAATGAGCAGTTCTTC
J: TRBJ2-1
D: -
V: TRBV15
size: -

CDR3: CSVVGEGLTEAFF
DNA: TGCAGCGTTGTTGGAGAAGGGCTCACTGAAGCTTTCTTT
J: TRBJ1-1
D: -
V: TRBV29-1
size: -

CDR3: CAWRGMGGGNSPLHF
DNA: TGTGCCTGGAGGGGAATGGGGGGTGGGAATTCACCCCTCCACTTT
J: TRBJ1-6
D: -
V: TRBV30
size: -

CDR3: CASSLAGTSGNTIYF
DNA: TGTGCCAGCAGCTTAGCCGGGACCTCTGGAAACACCATATATTTT
J: TRBJ1-3
D: -
V: TRBV7-8
size: -

CDR3: CASSRDDMDRLSQPQHF
DNA: TGTGCCAGCAGCCGGGATGATATGGACAGGTTGTCCCAGCCCCAGCATTTT
J: TRBJ1-5
D: TRBD1
V: TRBV14
size: -

CDR3: CAISKDGELFF
DNA: TGTGCCATCAGTAAGGACGGGGAGCTGTTTTTT
J: TRBJ2-2
D: -
V: TRBV10-3
size: -